These 27 T cell receptor beta chains were all obtained from the same sample, sequenced in a study of cytomegalovirus exposure and HLA in healthy donors. Use of 60 Vbeta and 13 Jbeta primers characterized the PCR. Libraries were prepared by immunoSEQ multiplex PCR; TCRdb keeps only in-frame clonotypes and omits some of them. In the table there are about 150,000 clones, 84% of which are singletons. Material: PBMCs. The receptors originated from a girl aged 10 to 17 in good health and CMV-seropositive.

The rearrangement uses TRBV11-3 and TRBJ2-3; D is ambiguous. Germline V gene lookup returns CDR1 SGHNT and CDR2 YENEEA. V was shortened by 5 bases and J by 5 bases, with 14 bases between the two germline ends. This CDR3 is 14 amino acids long. The DNA of the CDR3 is TGTGCCAGCAGCCCAGAGGCTGCCGGAGATACGCAGTATTTT. Translation gives CASSPEAAGDTQYF.

This chain joins TRBV5-1 and TRBJ2-7, with 7 bases identical to TRBD1. After removal of 3 bases from V and 2 bases from J, the junction contained 5 bases not matched to a gene. Germline lookup yields CDR1 SGHRS and CDR2 YFSETQ. The CDR3 totals 14 residues. The CDR3 DNA reads TGCGCCAGCAGCTGGAGACAGGGCCCCTACGAGCAGTACTTC. It encodes CASSWRQGPYEQYF.

The chain joins TRBV10-3 to TRBJ1-4; 7 nucleotides match TRBD1. Germline V gene data show CDR1 as ENHRY and CDR2 as SYGVKD. V gave up 6 bases and J gave up 8 bases; unmatched junction bases: 12. The length of the CDR3 is 15 residues. CDR3 bases: TGTGCCATCAGAGGGGGCAGGGACGATCAAGAAAAACTGTTTTTT. Protein sequence: CAIRGGRDDQEKLFF.

This clone was counted between two and nine times. The V gene is TRBV7-2, the J gene TRBJ2-5; 12 bases map to TRBD2. The CDR3 loop spans 16 amino acids. The V gene end was trimmed by 2 bases and the J gene end by 5 bases; junction bases not matched to a gene: 6. Germline loops: CDR1 SGHTA, CDR2 FQGNSA. The DNA for the CDR3 is TGTGCCAGCAGCTTACGCCTAGCGGGGGGGTGGGAGACCCAGTACTTC. Translated, it gives CASSLRLAGGWETQYF. The full variable domain, its missing parts supplied by reference TRBV7-2 and TRBJ2-5, is GAGVSQSPSNKVTEKGKDVELRCDPISGHTALYWYRQSLGQGLEFLIYFQGNSAPDKSGLPSDRFSAERTGGSVSTLTIQRTQQEDSAVYLCASSLRLAGGWETQYFGPGTRLLVL.

The V and J genes are TRBV5-1 and TRBJ1-1, with a tentative D call TRBD1 (5 bases). Germline V lookup: CDR1 SGHRS, CDR2 YFSETQ. V lost 5 bases and J 0 bases, leaving 11 bases between the germline ends. The length of the CDR3 is 14 residues. CDR3 nucleotides: TGCGCCAGCAGGAAGGAGGGGTTGAACACTGAAGCTTTCTTT. Translation gives CASRKEGLNTEAFF.

V is TRBV9 and J is TRBJ2-1, with D perhaps TRBD1 (5 bases). The V end lost 6 bases, the J end lost 0 bases, and 10 bases lay between the germline ends. Germline loops: CDR1 SGDLS, CDR2 YYNGEE. The CDR3 is 14 residues long. The chain's CDR3 is CASTRGSSYNEQFF. The CDR3 DNA reads TGTGCCAGCACAAGGGGCAGCTCCTACAATGAGCAGTTCTTC.

The gene calls are TRBV7-9 and TRBJ1-1; perhaps TRBD1 as D (6 bases). V was shortened by 5 bases and J by 2 bases, with 15 bases between the two germline ends. The CDR3 runs to 15 residues. Germline CDR1 SEHNR, CDR2 FQNEAQ (reference sequence). Here the CDR3 reads CASSPIKGGNTEAFF. CDR3 DNA sequence: TGTGCCAGCAGCCCAATAAAAGGGGGAAACACTGAAGCTTTCTTT.

The J gene is TRBJ2-6, the V gene TRBV28; 8 bases match TRBD1. This CDR3 comprises 16 residues. V gave up 7 bases and J gave up 1 base; unmatched junction bases: 6. CDR1 is MDHEN, CDR2 SYDVKM, per germline. CDR3 in DNA: TGTGCCAGCATGGACAGGGTTCCGTCTGGGGCCAACGTCCTGACTTTC. The encoded protein is CASMDRVPSGANVLTF.

CDR3 protein: CASSSVDNQPQHF. The CDR3 DNA sequence: TGTGCCAGCAGTTCGGTTGACAACCAGCCCCAGCATTTT. The chain combines TRBV6-6 with TRBJ1-5; no firm D call. Germline V lookup: CDR1 MNHNY, CDR2 SVGAGI (reference sequence). The CDR3 covers 13 residues. The ends were cut back, 4 bases at V and 7 bases at J, with 11 bases in the middle.

The gene calls are TRBV7-9 and TRBJ1-4; 7 bases are a match to TRBD1. This CDR3 contains 16 residues. V lost 2 bases and J lost 3; bases outside the gene matches: 6. CDR1 SEHNR and CDR2 FQNEAQ come from the germline V gene (reference sequence). The CDR3 sequence is CASSLSRQGANEKLFF. The CDR3 bases are TGTGCCAGCAGCTTAAGTAGGCAGGGGGCTAATGAAAAACTGTTTTTT.

The V gene is TRBV7-2, the J gene TRBJ2-5, with TRBD2 identical over 15 bases. Germline V gene data show CDR1 as SGHTA and CDR2 as FQGNSA. V shed 5 bases, J shed 1 base, and the junction held 2 bases outside the gene matches. This CDR3 spans 16 amino acids. The CDR3 sequence: CASSGGLAGGQETQYF. As DNA, the CDR3 is TGTGCCAGCAGCGGGGGACTAGCGGGGGGCCAAGAGACCCAGTACTTC.

CDR3 residues: CASSPITGYNEKLFF. CDR3 bases: TGCGCCAGCAGCCCCATTACAGGGTATAATGAAAAACTGTTTTTT. This chain connects TRBV4-1 to TRBJ1-4; weak D call: TRBD1 (6 bases). The CDR3 has 15 amino acids. Trimming stripped 4 bases from V and 4 bases from J, with 13 bases between. Germline V CDR1 and CDR2: MGHRA, YSYEKL.

This clone was seen just once. The chain links TRBV7-9 to TRBJ1-2; TRBD1 might be the D (5 bases). Germline lookup yields CDR1 SEHNR and CDR2 FQNEAQ (reference sequence). V was trimmed by 1 base and J by 2 bases, leaving 11 bases between them. This CDR3 spans 15 amino acids. The CDR3 loop reads CASSLGAGPNYGYTF. The CDR3 nucleotides are TGTGCCAGCAGCTTAGGGGCAGGGCCCAACTATGGCTACACCTTC.

This chain joins TRBV19 and TRBJ2-2; 7 positions match TRBD2. The length of the CDR3 is 15 residues. With V trimmed by 5 bases and J by 7 bases, 10 bases remained unmatched. Germline values: CDR1 LNHDA, CDR2 SQIVND (reference sequence). The CDR3 here is CASSLARGSVGELFF. CDR3 bases: TGTGCCAGTAGTCTCGCGCGGGGGAGTGTCGGGGAGCTGTTTTTT.

V and J are TRBV5-4 and TRBJ1-2; TRBD1 matches 9 bases. V lost 0 bases to trimming and J lost 8 bases; unmatched junction nucleotides: 2. Germline V CDR1 and CDR2: SGHNT, YYREEE (reference sequence). The CDR3 loop spans 13 amino acids. CDR3 DNA sequence: TGTGCCAGCAGCTTGGACAGGGGGCAAGGCTACACCTTC. Its protein product is CASSLDRGQGYTF.

This chain links TRBV5-1 with TRBJ1-2, with 8 bases identical to TRBD1. CDR1 and CDR2 from the germline V gene are SGHRS and YFSETQ. The CDR3 contains 15 residues. V was pared by 3 bases and J by 0 bases, with 4 bases of the junction left unmatched. The CDR3 DNA reads TGCGCCAGCAGCTCCTGGGGACAGGCTAACTATGGCTACACCTTC. Protein product: CASSSWGQANYGYTF.

This sequence joins TRBV6-5 and TRBJ2-7; the match to TRBD1 covers 9 bases. Unmatched junction bases numbered 7, after V lost 6 bases and J lost 4 bases. Germline CDR1 reads MNHEY; CDR2 reads SVGAGI. The CDR3 extends over 14 amino acids. CDR3 sequence (DNA): TGTGCCAGCAGGTCACCGGGACAGGGTTACGAGCAGTACTTC. This sequence encodes CASRSPGQGYEQYF.

The chain uses TRBV2 and TRBJ2-1, with D maybe TRBD2 (5 bases). Germline CDR1 SNHLY, CDR2 FYNNEI. CDR3 length equals 15 residues. The V and J ends lost 0 bases and 0 bases respectively, with 6 bases between them. The CDR3 nucleotides read TGTGCCAGCAGTGAAGCAGGGAGCTCCTACAATGAGCAGTTCTTC. Its translation is CASSEAGSSYNEQFF. The full variable domain, in which reference TRBV2 and TRBJ2-1 provide the parts outside the CDR3, is EPEVTQTPSHQVTQMGQEVILRCVPISNHLYFYWYRQILGQKVEFLVSFYNNEISEKSEIFDDQFSVERPDGSNFTLKIRSTKLEDSAMYFCASSEAGSSYNEQFFGPGTRLTVL.

V usage is TRBV12-5 and J usage is TRBJ2-7; 7 nucleotides line up with TRBD2. Germline lookup yields CDR1 LGHNT and CDR2 FRNRAP. This CDR3 region has 14 residues. J lost 2 bases, V lost 5 bases, and 6 bases had no gene match. DNA of the CDR3: TGTGCTAGTGGTCCGGGAGGCAGTCCCTACGAGCAGTACTTC. Protein product: CASGPGGSPYEQYF.

The rearrangement joins TRBV5-4 to TRBJ2-3; TRBD2 matches at 9 bases. The germline CDR1 and CDR2 sequences are SGHNT and YYREEE (reference sequence). This CDR3 is built from 16 residues. Trimming removed 4 bases from V and 0 bases from J; junction bases left unmatched: 6. CDR3 coding DNA: TGTGCCAGCAGCATAGCGGGGGCCTTAAGCACAGATACGCAGTATTTT. It is translated as CASSIAGALSTDTQYF.

This chain links TRBV5-1 with TRBJ2-7; maybe TRBD1 (5 bases). V lost 2 bases and J lost 4, with 16 bases in between. Germline loops: CDR1 SGHRS, CDR2 YFSETQ. The CDR3 loop spans 15 amino acids. The CDR3 loop reads CASSLAGLSSYEQYF. The CDR3 DNA sequence: TGCGCCAGCAGCTTAGCAGGGTTATCATCTTACGAGCAGTACTTC.

This clone was picked up one time. Germline and junction disagree at one end, which may indicate a read error. The J gene is TRBJ2-1, the V gene TRBV9; 13 bases line up with TRBD2. Germline-derived CDR1 and CDR2 are SGDLS and YYNGEE. This CDR3 is built from 18 residues. DNA for the CDR3: TGTGCCAGCAGCGACGGGACTAGCGGGGAGAGCTCCTACAATAAGCAGTTCTTC. This sequence encodes CASSDGTSGESSYNKQFF.

The rearrangement joins TRBV10-3 to TRBJ2-7; the match to TRBD2 covers 15 bases. Per the germline V gene, CDR1 is ENHRY and CDR2 is SYGVKD. Trimming cost V 4 bases and J 4 bases; bases outside gene matches: 2. The CDR3 spans 15 residues. Here the CDR3 DNA reads TGTGCCATCAGTGGGACTAGCGGGGGGGCGTACGAGCAGTACTTC. This codes for CAISGTSGGAYEQYF.

The V gene is TRBV18, the J gene TRBJ2-2; 8 nucleotides line up with TRBD1. The CDR3 runs 13 residues. Trimming removed 6 bases from V and 7 bases from J; junction bases left unmatched: 4. CDR1 and CDR2 (germline): KGHSH, LQKENI. The DNA for the CDR3 is TGTGCCAGCTCTCGACAGGGGTTCGGGGAGCTGTTTTTT. Protein sequence: CASSRQGFGELFF.

The chain couples TRBV7-9 to TRBJ1-1; TRBD1 matches 9 bases. Germline loops: CDR1 SEHNR, CDR2 FQNEAQ (reference sequence). V shed 5 bases, J shed 1 base, and the junction held 5 bases outside the gene matches. The CDR3 has 15 residues. Here the CDR3 reads CASSTPGQGNTEAFF. For the CDR3, the DNA is TGTGCCAGCAGCACACCGGGACAGGGGAACACTGAAGCTTTCTTT.

The V gene is TRBV7-9, the J gene TRBJ2-5, with TRBD1 identical over 7 bases. The CDR3 covers 14 residues. Germline values: CDR1 SEHNR, CDR2 FQNEAQ (reference sequence). Trimming took 5 bases from V and 4 from J; bases not matched to a gene: 7. CDR3 in DNA: TGTGCCAGCAGCCCGGACAGGATATTAGAGACCCAGTACTTC. Amino acid sequence: CASSPDRILETQYF.

The chain links TRBV19 to TRBJ1-2, with 10 bases lining up with TRBD1. There are 14 residues in the CDR3. V was clipped by 7 bases and J by 4 bases; unmatched bases: 6. Germline CDR1 reads LNHDA; CDR2 reads SQIVND (reference sequence). As DNA, the CDR3 is TGTGCCAGTACGAGGGACAGGGGTGGCTATGGCTACACCTTC. It codes for CASTRDRGGYGYTF.